This TCR beta chain was sequenced for a study of blood T cell repertoires in COVID-19. At the level of the study: PBMCs, B-cell-depleted T cells, or T cells provided the cDNA or gDNA that made up the material.

J lost 5 bases, V lost 3 bases, and 2 bases had no gene match. The CDR3 length is 14 residues. CDR1 is SGHNT, CDR2 YENEEA, per germline. In the study's own analysis: For nucleated cells, counts were estimated from reference gene primer amplification. Generated by immunoSEQ multiplex PCR, the TCRdb table keeps only in-frame clones and is missing some. V and J calls and clone size are copied from that table; D and trimming were computed from the DNA. The sample holds about 220,000 clones, approximately 86% seen once. This clone appeared a single time. The V call is TRBV11-3, the J call TRBJ2-2, with 8 bases fitting TRBD1. Source material: peripheral blood. This clonotype originated in a woman older than 75 with acute or convalescent COVID-19. CDR3 protein: CASSFRTGTGELFF. CDR3 nucleotide sequence: TGTGCCAGCAGCTTCCGGACAGGGACCGGGGAGCTGTTTTTT. Filled out from reference TRBV11-3 and TRBJ2-2, the complete variable domain reads EAGVVQSPRYKIIEKKQPVAFWCNPISGHNTLYWYLQNLGQGPELLIRYENEEAVDDSQLPKDRFSAERLKGVDSTLKIQPAELGDSAVYLCASSFRTGTGELFFGEGSRLTVL.